Following are 18 T cell receptor beta chains from one sample sequenced in a study of cytomegalovirus exposure and HLA in healthy donors. A multiplex PCR was run with 60 Vbeta primers and 13 Jbeta primers. Profiled with immunoSEQ multiplex PCR; TCRdb holds only in-frame clones, not every one. The sample has approximately 110,000 clones; approximately 70% are singletons. The sample taken for sequencing was PBMCs. These receptors originate from a man in his forties in good health and CMV-seropositive.

This clone was recorded a few times. The rearrangement uses TRBV5-1 and TRBJ1-6; D might be TRBD1 (5 bases). Trimming took 0 bases from V and 10 from J, leaving 11 bases between them. The CDR3 covers 14 residues. Germline CDR1 reads SGHRS; CDR2 reads YFSETQ. In DNA, the CDR3 is TGCGCCAGCAGCTTGGTGAGGGAGGGGTCACCCCTCCACTTT. The encoded protein is CASSLVREGSPLHF. Looking up the rest from reference TRBV5-1 and TRBJ1-6 gives the full variable domain: KAGVTQTPRYLIKTRGQQVTLSCSPISGHRSVSWYQQTPGQGLQFLFEYFSETQRNKGNFPGRFSGRQFSNSRSEMNVSTLELGDSALYLCASSLVREGSPLHFGNGTRLTVT.

The rearrangement uses TRBV6-1 and TRBJ2-2, with 7 bases identical to TRBD1. V dropped 5 bases and J dropped 5; count of bases not matched to a gene: 2. CDR3 length: 13 amino acids. The germline gives CDR1 MNHNS, CDR2 SASEGT. The CDR3 loop reads CASSIQGTGELFF. The CDR3, as DNA: TGTGCCAGCAGTATACAGGGGACCGGGGAGCTGTTTTTT.

This clone was seen just once. The V and J genes are TRBV19 and TRBJ2-7; 7 bases map to TRBD2. Germline assignment: CDR1 LNHDA and CDR2 SQIVND (reference sequence). Trimming cost V 6 bases and J 1 base; bases outside gene matches: 6. The CDR3 covers 14 residues. The CDR3 sequence is CASSPTGGSYEQYV. CDR3 DNA: TGTGCCAGTAGCCCTACGGGGGGTTCCTACGAGCAGTACGTC.

This chain connects TRBV10-3 to TRBJ2-7; TRBD2 agrees at 11 bases. Germline values: CDR1 ENHRY, CDR2 SYGVKD. The V gene end was trimmed by 6 bases and the J gene end by 6 bases; junction bases not matched to a gene: 1. The CDR3 length is 12 residues. The CDR3 region is CAIRGTSGEQYV. The DNA of the CDR3 is TGTGCCATCAGGGGGACTAGCGGCGAGCAGTACGTC.

The chain has TRBV5-1 and TRBJ2-3; TRBD2 matches 11 bases. CDR1 and CDR2 from the germline V gene are SGHRS and YFSETQ. The V segment lost 4 bases and the J segment 3 bases; nucleotides outside the gene matches: 4. The CDR3 length is 15 residues. The DNA of the CDR3 is TGCGCCAGCAGCCCGACTAGCGGGACGACAGATACGCAGTATTTT. Translation gives CASSPTSGTTDTQYF.

The rearrangement uses TRBV19 and TRBJ1-1; 10 bases align to TRBD1. The CDR3 runs 16 residues. V lost 5 bases, J lost 6 bases, and 12 bases stayed unmatched. Germline CDR1 LNHDA, CDR2 SQIVND (reference sequence). The CDR3 DNA reads TGTGCCAGTAGTGCCCGCCCGGACAGGGGGATCGCTGAAGCTTTCTTT. It specifies CASSARPDRGIAEAFF.

The chain links TRBV19 to TRBJ1-4, with unresolved D. The ends were cut back, 2 bases at V and 4 bases at J, with 8 bases in the middle. Germline assignment: CDR1 LNHDA and CDR2 SQIVND (reference sequence). CDR3 length: 14 residues. For the CDR3, the DNA is TGTGCCAGTAGTATAACAGCCAATAATGAAAAACTGTTTTTT. Encoded protein: CASSITANNEKLFF.

V and J are TRBV12-5 and TRBJ2-2; 7 bases are a match to TRBD1. The ends lost 5 bases at V and 6 bases at J; junction bases unmatched: 6. The CDR3 sequence is 14 residues long. Germline loops: CDR1 LGHNT, CDR2 FRNRAP. The CDR3 loop is CASGADRVAGELFF. CDR3 in DNA: TGTGCTAGTGGTGCAGACAGGGTGGCCGGGGAGCTGTTTTTT.

As to this clone: The germline gene is not matched at one end of the junction; a read error may be the cause. The chain recombines TRBV7-9 with TRBJ2-7; D possibly corresponds to TRBD1 (6 bases). Germline loops: CDR1 SEHNR, CDR2 FQNEAQ (reference sequence). The CDR3 is 12 residues long. This CDR3 is CSSGLNRDEQYF. The CDR3, as DNA: TGTTCCAGCGGACTGAACAGGGACGAGCAGTACTTC.

V and J are TRBV27 and TRBJ2-4, with 10 bases lining up with TRBD1. Germline V gene lookup returns CDR1 MNHEY and CDR2 SMNVEV (reference sequence). The CDR3 consists of 16 residues. Germline trimming cut 4 bases from V and 0 bases from J; bases unmatched to any gene: 3. DNA of the CDR3: TGTGCCAGCAGTTCGGGACAGGGGCTAGCCAAAAACATTCAGTACTTC. Encoded protein: CASSSGQGLAKNIQYF.

The gene calls are TRBV27 and TRBJ2-5, with D perhaps matching TRBD2 (5 bases). The germline CDR1 and CDR2 sequences are MNHEY and SMNVEV (reference sequence). V lost 4 bases and J 1 base, leaving 22 bases between the germline ends. CDR3 length equals 18 residues. The CDR3 coding sequence is TGTGCCAGCAGTTACCGAGTGGGAGCACTCGGAGGCCAAGAGACCCAGTACTTC. Amino acid sequence: CASSYRVGALGGQETQYF.

The chain employs TRBV7-6 and TRBJ2-5, with TRBD1 identical over 8 bases. This CDR3 region has 16 residues. Losses at the gene ends were 2 bases for V and 4 bases for J; bases not matched to a gene: 9. Per germline, CDR1 SGHVS and CDR2 FNYEAQ. CDR3 region: CASSLWEADRGETQYF. The CDR3 DNA is TGTGCCAGCAGCTTATGGGAGGCAGACAGGGGAGAGACCCAGTACTTC.

CDR3 sequence (DNA): TGTGCCAGCAGTTACGGGACAGGGGAGGAAAAACTGTTTTTT. Amino acids: CASSYGTGEEKLFF. The chain uses TRBV6-5 and TRBJ1-4; 10 bases map to TRBD1. The CDR3 spans 14 residues. V dropped 2 bases and J dropped 8; count of bases not matched to a gene: 2. Germline assignment: CDR1 MNHEY and CDR2 SVGAGI.

This clone was recorded only once. V and J are TRBV13 and TRBJ2-3, with 14 positions matching TRBD2. The length of the CDR3 is 15 residues. V shed 5 bases, J shed 9 bases, and the junction held 7 bases outside the gene matches. Germline values: CDR1 PRHDT, CDR2 FYEKMQ (reference sequence). In DNA form, the CDR3 reads TGTGCCAGCAGCCCCCCATGGACTAGCGGGAGGACGCAGTATTTT. It encodes CASSPPWTSGRTQYF.

This clone appeared a few times. The junction and the germline gene differ at one end; a read error may be behind it. The chain recombines TRBV28 with TRBJ2-5; possible D gene TRBD2, 6 bases. The CDR3 totals 13 residues. Germline values: CDR1 MDHEN, CDR2 SYDVKM. The CDR3 sequence is CASKNPGREIQYF. DNA for the CDR3: TGTGCCAGCAAAAATCCAGGTCGGGAGATCCAGTACTTC.

V usage is TRBV4-1 and J usage is TRBJ2-5; 12 nucleotides agree with TRBD2. Germline V lookup: CDR1 MGHRA, CDR2 YSYEKL. The CDR3 consists of 16 residues. With V trimmed by 4 bases and J by 5 bases, 8 bases remained unmatched. The CDR3 coding sequence is TGCGCCAGCAGCCGAGATCCCGGGACTAGCGGGGAGACCCAGTACTTC. It is translated as CASSRDPGTSGETQYF.

This chain joins TRBV5-1 and TRBJ1-6, with TRBD1 matching 8 bases. Germline CDR1 and CDR2: SGHRS and YFSETQ. The CDR3 runs 15 residues. Trimming took 0 bases from V and 5 from J; bases not matched to a gene: 1. In DNA, the CDR3 is TGCGCCAGCAGCTTGGGACAGGGGCATAATTCACCCCTCCACTTT. Translation: CASSLGQGHNSPLHF.

V is TRBV7-9 and J is TRBJ2-1; 8 positions match TRBD2. CDR1 is SEHNR, CDR2 FQNEAQ, per germline (reference sequence). The CDR3 has 17 residues. With 5 bases clipped from V and 7 bases from J, the junction kept 16 bases outside the gene matches. For the CDR3, the DNA is TGTGCCAGCAGCCCAGTGTCCGGCGGGAGGCCAGGGAATGAGCAGTTCTTC. Translated, it gives CASSPVSGGRPGNEQFF.